This T cell receptor (beta chain) was retrieved from a study of STAT5B mutations in CD4+ large granular lymphocyte leukemia. Broader study findings: TRBV06-family usage was enriched in top patient clones (8/27) versus controls (2/35). The CD4+ versus CD8+ T-LGLL clonality difference may reflect limited sample size.

The length of the CDR3 is 12 residues. CDR1 MDHEN and CDR2 SYDVKM come from the germline V gene. The ends were cut back, 6 bases at V and 3 bases at J, with 7 bases in the middle. For this clone: Its antigen is still unknown.

The protocol was immunoSEQ multiplex PCR, while the TCRdb copy is restricted to in-frame clones and leaves out a portion. Altogether roughly 29,000 clones are present, over 70% being singletons, with the ten largest covering around 0.99%. Buffy coats from healthy blood donors served as controls. The chain joins TRBV28 to TRBJ2-3; D gene uncertain. The sample consisted of CD4+ T cells from blood buffy coats. The clonotype was recovered from a human donor in good health. The CDR3 DNA sequence: TGTGCCAGCAGCAAGAGGACAGATACGCAGTATTTT. Translating gives CASSKRTDTQYF.